This TCR beta chain was obtained from a study of blood T cell repertoires in COVID-19. Overall study: Sites across the United States, Italy and Spain contributed samples from acute and convalescent COVID-19. Nucleic acid was either cDNA or gDNA, and it came from T cells, B-cell-depleted T cells, or PBMCs.

Per germline, CDR1 SGHNT and CDR2 YYREEE (reference sequence). Between the trimmed V and J ends, which lost 4 bases and 4 bases, there was a span of 9 bases. The CDR3 has 12 residues. In the study's own analysis: Reference gene primer amplification gave nucleated cell count estimates. Assay used: immunoSEQ multiplex PCR; TCRdb lists only in-frame clones, some missing. V, J and clone size were drawn from that table, and D and trimming were deduced from the DNA. The repertoire holds 150,000 or so clones, over 65% seen once, with over 4% in the top ten. V and J are TRBV5-4 and TRBJ2-7; no reliable D call. The sequenced sample consisted of peripheral blood. This TCR was recovered from a woman aged 80 or over with active or convalescent COVID-19. The CDR3 loop reads CASSKAGYEQYF. CDR3 in DNA: TGTGCCAGCAGCAAAGCCGGGTACGAGCAGTACTTC.